Presented here are 3 T cell receptor beta chains from one specimen sequenced in a study of T cell repertoires in cytomegalovirus infection. TCRdb analysed the reads with MiXCR anew, one entry per CDR3 protein. The sample records 55,000 to 85,000 distinct CDR3 sequences, just under 4% being singletons. The sequenced sample consisted of PBMCs. These receptor sequences come from a human donor in good health (CMV status not recorded). Some clones in this sample may be carry-over from other donors' samples.

This clonotype was observed at least ten times. The rearrangement uses TRBV14 and TRBJ2-2; no firm D call. The V gene's germline CDR1 is SGHDN and CDR2 FVKESK. The CDR3 is 16 amino acids. Trimming took 0 bases from V and 3 from J, leaving 11 bases between them. In DNA form, the CDR3 reads TGTGCCAGCAGCCAAGATAGGGATACATACACCGGGGAGCTGTTTTTT. Protein product: CASSQDRDTYTGELFF.

This clonotype has at least ten counts. The chain employs TRBV20-1 and TRBJ2-7; 8 bases agree with TRBD1. V trimming: 2 bases; J trimming: 6 bases; junction bases outside the gene matches: 3. Germline lookup yields CDR1 DFQATT and CDR2 SNEGSKA (reference sequence). There are 12 residues in the CDR3. Here the CDR3 reads CSARKQGVEQYF. The CDR3 DNA reads TGCAGTGCTAGAAAACAGGGGGTCGAGCAGTACTTC.

This clonotype is medium-sized by share. The chain recombines TRBV11-2 with TRBJ2-3; tentative D call: TRBD2 (5 bases). The CDR3 consists of 14 residues. Trimming removed 5 bases at V and 0 bases at J, with 9 bases between. Looked up from germline, CDR1 is SGHAT and CDR2 is FQNNGV. The CDR3 DNA reads as TGTGCCAGCAGCGATCGGACTAGCACAGATACGCAGTATTTT. This encodes CASSDRTSTDTQYF.